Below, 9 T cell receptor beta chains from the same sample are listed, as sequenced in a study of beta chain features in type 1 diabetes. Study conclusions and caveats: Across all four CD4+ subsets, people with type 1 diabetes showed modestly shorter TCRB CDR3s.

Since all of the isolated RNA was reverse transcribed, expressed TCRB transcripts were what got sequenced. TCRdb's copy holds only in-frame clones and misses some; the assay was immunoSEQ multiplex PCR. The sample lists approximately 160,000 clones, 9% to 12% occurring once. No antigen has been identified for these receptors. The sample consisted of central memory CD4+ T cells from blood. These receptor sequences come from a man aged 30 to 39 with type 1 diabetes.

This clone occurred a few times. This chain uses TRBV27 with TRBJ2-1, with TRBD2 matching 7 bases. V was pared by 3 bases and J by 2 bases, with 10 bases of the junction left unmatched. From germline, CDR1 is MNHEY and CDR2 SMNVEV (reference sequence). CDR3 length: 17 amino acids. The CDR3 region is CASSFRGGGLAYNEQFF. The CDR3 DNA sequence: TGTGCCAGCAGTTTTCGTGGGGGGGGGTTGGCCTACAATGAGCAGTTCTTC.

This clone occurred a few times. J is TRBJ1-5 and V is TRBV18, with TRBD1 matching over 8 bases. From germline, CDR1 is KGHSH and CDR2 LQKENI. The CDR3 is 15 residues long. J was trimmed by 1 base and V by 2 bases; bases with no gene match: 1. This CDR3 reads CASSPTGGSNQPQHF. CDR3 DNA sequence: TGTGCCAGCTCACCAACAGGGGGAAGCAATCAGCCCCAGCATTTT.

CDR3 loop: CASSKQENSEQYF. As DNA, the CDR3 is TGTGCCAGCTCCAAGCAAGAGAACTCCGAGCAGTACTTC. The J gene is TRBJ2-7, the V gene TRBV27, with D unclear. Trimming pared 8 bases from V and 6 bases from J, leaving 17 bases between. The CDR3 totals 13 residues. Germline CDR1 is MNHEY and CDR2 is SMNVEV (reference sequence).

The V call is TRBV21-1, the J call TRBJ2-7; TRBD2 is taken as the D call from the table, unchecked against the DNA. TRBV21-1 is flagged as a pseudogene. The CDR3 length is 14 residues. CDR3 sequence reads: CAGAGTSGNPEQYF. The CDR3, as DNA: TGTGCCGGAGCCGGGACTAGCGGGAATCCGGAGCAGTACTTC.

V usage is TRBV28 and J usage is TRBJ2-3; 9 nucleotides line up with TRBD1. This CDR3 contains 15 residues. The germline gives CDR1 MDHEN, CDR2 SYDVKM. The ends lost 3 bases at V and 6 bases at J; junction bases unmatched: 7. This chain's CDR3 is CASSFPGQGTDTQYF. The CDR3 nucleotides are TGTGCCAGCAGTTTCCCGGGACAGGGAACTGATACGCAGTATTTT.

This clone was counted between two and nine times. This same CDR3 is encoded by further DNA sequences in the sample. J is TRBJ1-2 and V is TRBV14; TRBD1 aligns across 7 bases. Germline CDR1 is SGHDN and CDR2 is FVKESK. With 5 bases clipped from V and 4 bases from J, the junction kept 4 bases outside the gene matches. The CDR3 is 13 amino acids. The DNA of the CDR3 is TGTGCCAGCAGCTTGGGACAGCGCTATGGCTACACCTTC. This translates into CASSLGQRYGYTF.

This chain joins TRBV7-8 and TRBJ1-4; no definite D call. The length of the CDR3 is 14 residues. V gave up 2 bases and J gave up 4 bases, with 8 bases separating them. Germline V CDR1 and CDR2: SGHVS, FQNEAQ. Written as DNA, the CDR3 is TGTGCCAGCAGCTTAAACGGTTATAATGAAAAACTGTTTTTT. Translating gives CASSLNGYNEKLFF.

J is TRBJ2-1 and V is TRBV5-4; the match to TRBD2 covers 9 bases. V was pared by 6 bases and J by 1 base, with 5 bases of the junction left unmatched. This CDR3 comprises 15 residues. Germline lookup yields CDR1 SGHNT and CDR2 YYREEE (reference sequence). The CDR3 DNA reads TGTGCCAGCACCCTAGCGGGATCGTCCTACAATGAGCAGTTCTTC. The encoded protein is CASTLAGSSYNEQFF. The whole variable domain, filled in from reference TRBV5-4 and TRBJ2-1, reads ETGVTQSPTHLIKTRGQQVTLRCSSQSGHNTVSWYQQALGQGPQFIFQYYREEENGRGNFPPRFSGLQFPNYSSELNVNALELDDSALYLCASTLAGSSYNEQFFGPGTRLTVL.

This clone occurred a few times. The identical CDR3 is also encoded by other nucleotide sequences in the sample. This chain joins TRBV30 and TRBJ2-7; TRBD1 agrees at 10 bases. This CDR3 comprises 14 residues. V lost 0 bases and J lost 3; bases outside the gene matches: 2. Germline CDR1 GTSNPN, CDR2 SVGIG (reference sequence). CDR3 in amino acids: CAWSVRTGGYEQYF. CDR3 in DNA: TGTGCCTGGAGTGTACGGACAGGGGGCTACGAGCAGTACTTC.